Included here is one T cell receptor beta chain sequence, with context. The antigen is undetermined. A single base separates this from a much larger clone, so it may be a read error. Researchers took RNA transcripts and amplified the TCR beta CDR3 regions from them. The HTBI primer set was used in a first-round RT-PCR of the TCR CDR3. TCRdb re-called the multiplex PCR reads through MiXCR, storing one row per CDR3 protein. The sample carries about 400,000 distinct CDR3 sequences, 15% to 17% recorded once. PBMCs were derived from 7.5 to 10 ml fresh peripheral blood. The CDR3 covers 16 residues. Germline V CDR1 and CDR2: SEHNR, FQNEAQ (reference sequence). This entry belongs to a study of T cells in Graves' hyperthyroidism and ophthalmopathy. Overall study findings and caveats: Ophthalmopathy was predicted by the model a median of around 5.9 months ahead of onset.

The sample consisted of blood. The J gene is TRBJ2-1, the V gene TRBV7-9; 8 bases map to TRBD2. This clonotype was sampled from a woman between 18 and 29 years old with Graves' hyperthyroidism that later progressed to Graves' ophthalmopathy. Written as DNA, the CDR3 is TGTGCCGGCAGCTTAGCTCCGACTAGCGTCGGCAATGAGCAGTTCTTC. Residues: CAGSLAPTSVGNEQFF.